This note documents a single TCR beta chain sequence. No antigen is known for it. This specimen comes from a study of response to subunit inactivated influenza vaccine. Points from the study as a whole: The authors offered the suggestion that each seasonal influenza vaccination recruits few new T cells.

TCRdb analysed the RT-PCR reads with MiXCR anew, one entry per CDR3 protein. Of approximately 290,000 distinct CDR3 sequences listed, roughly 20% are singletons. The clonotype originates from a man between 50 and 69 years old who received an inactivated influenza vaccine. Source: PBMCs from blood, taken less than 22 months after vaccination.

The chain's CDR3 is CASSPLAGPNTGELFF. Here the CDR3 DNA reads TGTGCCAGCTCACCCCTAGCGGGACCGAACACCGGGGAGCTGTTTTTT. J is TRBJ2-2 and V is TRBV18, with TRBD2 matching 9 bases. CDR1 and CDR2 (germline): KGHSH, LQKENI. There are 16 residues in the CDR3. Trimming removed 3 bases from V and 0 bases from J; junction bases left unmatched: 2.